This T cell receptor (beta chain) was sequenced in a study of regulatory T cells in long-lasting Graves disease. Across the study: In persistent Graves' disease, antithyroid drugs had been taken for over 5 years and TSH receptor antibodies stayed positive.

V was cut by 0 bases and J by 3 bases, with 12 bases left in between. CDR3 length: 15 amino acids. Germline V CDR1 and CDR2: MNHEY, SVGEGT. Arm-PCR of CDR3 regions with iRepertoire HTBI primers generated TCR beta libraries. TCRdb re-derived calls from the multiplex PCR reads in MiXCR, one entry per CDR3 protein. The table shows about 400,000 distinct CDR3 sequences, with less than 25% occurring only once. Time point given: persistent/refractory GD, antithyroid drugs over 5 years with positive TRAb. TCR sequences were obtained from RNA taken from PBMCs. There are a few counts of this clonotype. The sequences come from peripheral blood mononuclear cells (PBMCs), collected when the disease was refractory, from a patient treated with antithyroid drugs. The chain couples TRBV6-2 or TRBV6-3 to TRBJ2-7, with D tentatively TRBD2 (6 bases). This sequence was found in a female donor with Graves disease. CDR3 sequence reads: CASSYSGGKDYEQYF. The CDR3 bases are TGTGCCAGCAGTTACTCAGGCGGGAAGGACTACGAGCAGTACTTC.